This TCR beta chain was identified during a study of Graves' ophthalmopathy and Graves' hyperthyroidism. Germline CDR1 SGHRS, CDR2 YFSETQ. CDR3 length equals 14 residues. After removal of 4 bases from V and 7 bases from J, the junction contained 7 bases not matched to a gene. The TCR beta CDR3 regions underwent amplification from RNA transcripts. First-round RT-PCR employed HTBI primers, with a second-round multiplex PCR after it. TCRdb processed the multiplex PCR reads anew with MiXCR; each CDR3 protein has one entry. The sample has 260,000 or so distinct CDR3 sequences, about 46% seen once; the top ten hold roughly 50%.

The J gene is TRBJ1-4, the V gene TRBV5-1; 7 bases fit TRBD1. This sequence originates from an adult man with Graves' ophthalmopathy. Sequencing was done on a sample of peripheral blood. CDR3 nucleotide sequence: TGCGCCAGCAGCGCCGGAGGGGGCAGTGAAAAACTGTTTTTT. It yields the protein CASSAGGGSEKLFF.